This TCR beta chain was sequenced in a study of blood T cell repertoires in COVID-19. Study-level background: Samples taken during acute and convalescent COVID-19 were collected in the United States, Italy and Spain. T cells, B-cell-depleted T cells, or PBMCs supplied cDNA or gDNA.

Per the original data handling: Using reference gene primer amplification, nucleated cell counts were estimated. Method: immunoSEQ multiplex PCR; TCRdb's copy keeps in-frame clones and lacks some. The DNA was the basis for D and trimming; V, J and clone size are from that table. The data contain 75,000 to 95,000 clones, approximately 87% of them singletons. Germline CDR1 and CDR2: SGHTA and FQGNSA. V gave up 1 base and J gave up 8 bases; unmatched junction bases: 7. The CDR3 spans 15 residues. This clone was seen more than once but under ten times. J is TRBJ1-4 and V is TRBV7-2; 7 bases align to TRBD1. This TCR came from a human donor in a cohort sampled during active COVID-19. The material sequenced was peripheral blood. CDR3 region: CASSLGGTGEEKLFF. In DNA, the CDR3 is TGTGCCAGCAGCTTAGGTGGTACAGGGGAAGAAAAACTGTTTTTT.